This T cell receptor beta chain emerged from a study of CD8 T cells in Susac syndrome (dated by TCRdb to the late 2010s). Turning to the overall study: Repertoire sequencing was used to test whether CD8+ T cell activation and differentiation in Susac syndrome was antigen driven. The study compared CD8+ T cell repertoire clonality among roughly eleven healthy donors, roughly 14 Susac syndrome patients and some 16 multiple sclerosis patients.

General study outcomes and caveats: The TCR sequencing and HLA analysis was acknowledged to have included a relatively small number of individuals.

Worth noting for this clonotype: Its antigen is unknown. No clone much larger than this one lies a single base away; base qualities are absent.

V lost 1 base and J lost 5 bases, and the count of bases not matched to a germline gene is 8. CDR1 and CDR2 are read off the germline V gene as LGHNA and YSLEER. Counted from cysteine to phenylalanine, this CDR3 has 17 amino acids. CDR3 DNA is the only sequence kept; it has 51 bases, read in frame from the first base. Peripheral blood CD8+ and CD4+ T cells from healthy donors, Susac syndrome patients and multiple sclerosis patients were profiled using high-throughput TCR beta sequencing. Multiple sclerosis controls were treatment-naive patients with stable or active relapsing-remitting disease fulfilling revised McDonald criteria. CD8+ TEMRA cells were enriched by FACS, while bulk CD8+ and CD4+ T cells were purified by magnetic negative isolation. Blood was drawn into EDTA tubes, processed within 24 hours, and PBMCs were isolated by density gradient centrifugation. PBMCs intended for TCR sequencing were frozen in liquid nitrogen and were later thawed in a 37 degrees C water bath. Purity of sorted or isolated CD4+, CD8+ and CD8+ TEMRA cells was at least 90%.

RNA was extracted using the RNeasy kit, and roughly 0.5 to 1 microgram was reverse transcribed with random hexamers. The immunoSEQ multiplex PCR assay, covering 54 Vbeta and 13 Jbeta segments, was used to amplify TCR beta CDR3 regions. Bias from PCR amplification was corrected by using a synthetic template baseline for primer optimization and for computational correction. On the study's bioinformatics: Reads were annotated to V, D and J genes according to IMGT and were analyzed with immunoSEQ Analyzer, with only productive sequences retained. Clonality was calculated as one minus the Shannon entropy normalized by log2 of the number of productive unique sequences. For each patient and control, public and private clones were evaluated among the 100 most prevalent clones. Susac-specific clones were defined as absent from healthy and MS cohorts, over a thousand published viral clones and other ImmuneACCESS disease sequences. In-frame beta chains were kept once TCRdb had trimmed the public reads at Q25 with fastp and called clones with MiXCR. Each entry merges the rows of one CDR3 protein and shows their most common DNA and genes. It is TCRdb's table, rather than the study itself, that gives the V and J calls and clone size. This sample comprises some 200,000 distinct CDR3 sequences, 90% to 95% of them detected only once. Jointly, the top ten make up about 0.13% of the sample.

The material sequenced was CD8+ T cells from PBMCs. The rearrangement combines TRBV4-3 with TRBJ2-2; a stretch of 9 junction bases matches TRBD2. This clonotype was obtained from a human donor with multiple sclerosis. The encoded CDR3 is CASSQVRPSGITGELFF. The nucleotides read TGCGCCAGCAGCCAAGTCCGACCTAGCGGGATTACCGGGGAGCTGTTTTTT.